These T cell receptor beta chains were read from a single sample in a study of blood T cells in healthy people across ages. TCRdb recomputed calls from the 5' RACE reads with MiXCR, one row per CDR3 protein. Found here are some 860,000 distinct CDR3 sequences, just over 55% of them singletons; the top ten hold 25% to 30%. The specimen was blood. These receptors were taken from a man in his forties or fifties in good health. The CDR3 runs from the conserved cysteine through the conserved F or W. D genes are given only for firm matches. Clone sizes are given selectively: once, few, many, or a class where the clone is expanded.

TRBV6-5	.	.	TRBJ1-1	TGTGCCAGCAGAACCAGGGGGAACACTGAAGCTTTCTTT	CASRTRGNTEAFF
TRBV6-2/TRBV6-3	.	.	TRBJ2-7	TGTGCCAGCAGTTACACCGCTAGCTCCACCTACGAGCAGTACTTC	CASSYTASSTYEQYF
TRBV5-4	.	.	TRBJ2-6	TGTGCCAGCAGCACAGGCGAGGGCCCCGGCGTCCTGACTTTC	CASSTGEGPGVLTF
TRBV5-5	few	TRBD1	TRBJ1-5	TGTGCCAGCAGCTTTGATGACAGGGGTAGTCCCCAGCATTTT	CASSFDDRGSPQHF
TRBV7-8	.	.	TRBJ2-1	TGTGCCAGCAGCGGGGGGGCCTTGGATGAGCAGTTCTTC	CASSGGALDEQFF
TRBV28	.	TRBD1	TRBJ2-7	TGTGCCAGCAGACTACAGGGGTTTCCCCACGAGCAGTACTTC	CASRLQGFPHEQYF
TRBV29-1	.	.	TRBJ1-4	TGCAGCGCCAGGGGCGGAGAAAAACTGTTTTTT	CSARGGEKLFF
TRBV5-1	many	TRBD2	TRBJ2-5	TGTGCCAGCAGTTCGGGACTAGCGGGAGAGACCCAGTACTTC	CASSSGLAGETQYF
TRBV20-1	.	.	TRBJ2-7	TGCAGTGCTAGAGATCGGGGGGCGGGAGACTGGGGCGAGCAGTACTTC	CSARDRGAGDWGEQYF
TRBV12-3/TRBV12-4	.	.	TRBJ2-5	TGTGCCAGCAGTTACAGGGTATTAACCAAAGAGACCCAGTACTTC	CASSYRVLTKETQYF
TRBV6-2/TRBV6-3	.	.	TRBJ2-3	TGTGCCAGCAGTTACTTTGGGGATTTCACAGATACGCAGTATTTT	CASSYFGDFTDTQYF
TRBV20-1	few	.	TRBJ1-5	TGCAGTGCTGTTCGTCAGGACAATCAGCCCCAGCATTTT	CSAVRQDNQPQHF
TRBV3-1	.	TRBD2	TRBJ2-7	TGTGCCAGCAACCATTCTCTAGCGGGAGGACGAAACGAGCAGTACTTC	CASNHSLAGGRNEQYF
TRBV20-1	.	.	TRBJ2-7	TGCAGTGCTCCCCTGGGGAGGAGCTCCTACGAGCAGTACTTC	CSAPLGRSSYEQYF